These T cell receptor beta chains were read from a single sample in a study of blood T cells in healthy people across ages. TCRdb re-derived calls from the 5' RACE reads in MiXCR, one entry per CDR3 protein. The repertoire has 600,000 or so distinct CDR3 sequences, more than 20% of them found once; the top ten carry 3.5% to 4%. The material sequenced was blood. These receptors were taken from a man aged 70 or older in good health. The CDR3 runs from the conserved cysteine through the conserved F or W. A D gene is named only where the DNA matches it firmly. Some rows mark clone size as missing; the rest say once, few, many or name a class of expanded clone.

D: TRBD1
V: TRBV12-3/TRBV12-4
J: TRBJ1-1
size: -
length: 13
CDR3: CASIRTGSTEAFF
DNA: TGTGCCAGCATTAGGACAGGGAGTACTGAAGCTTTCTTT

D: TRBD1
V: TRBV6-1
J: TRBJ2-7
size: -
length: 16
CDR3: CASSDGTGGSSYEQYF
DNA: TGTGCCAGCAGTGACGGGACAGGGGGCTCCTCCTACGAGCAGTACTTC

D: -
V: TRBV7-2
J: TRBJ1-1
size: -
length: 13
CDR3: CASSFGPFTEAFF
DNA: TGTGCCAGCAGCTTCGGCCCTTTCACTGAAGCTTTCTTT

D: TRBD2
V: TRBV4-3
J: TRBJ2-7
size: -
length: 17
CDR3: CASSPGLAGVFPYEQYF
DNA: TGCGCCAGCAGCCCCGGACTAGCGGGAGTGTTCCCCTACGAGCAGTACTTC

D: -
V: TRBV27
J: TRBJ2-7
size: -
length: 13
CDR3: CASSPPGVFEQYF
DNA: TGTGCCAGCAGTCCCCCCGGAGTTTTCGAGCAGTACTTC

D: -
V: TRBV2
J: TRBJ2-3
size: -
length: 15
CDR3: CASSVFRENTDTQYF
DNA: TGTGCCAGCAGTGTTTTCAGAGAGAACACAGATACGCAGTATTTT

D: -
V: TRBV10-3
J: TRBJ2-1
size: -
length: 12
CDR3: CAISDGRDEQFF
DNA: TGTGCCATCAGTGACGGGAGAGATGAGCAGTTCTTC

D: TRBD1
V: TRBV27
J: TRBJ2-7
size: -
length: 14
CDR3: CASSHRTGGREQYF
DNA: TGTGCCAGCAGTCACCGGACAGGGGGTCGTGAGCAGTACTTC

D: -
V: TRBV2
J: TRBJ1-1
size: -
length: 15
CDR3: CASTIGGTLNTEAFF
DNA: TGTGCCAGTACTATTGGGGGGACCCTGAACACTGAAGCTTTCTTT

D: -
V: TRBV29-1
J: TRBJ2-1
size: -
length: 15
CDR3: CSVAAGPSSYNEQFF
DNA: TGCAGCGTGGCAGCGGGCCCCAGCTCCTACAATGAGCAGTTCTTC

D: -
V: TRBV6-5
J: TRBJ1-3
size: few
length: 16
CDR3: CASSYQGPEGGNTIYF
DNA: TGTGCCAGCAGTTACCAGGGACCGGAGGGGGGAAACACCATATATTTT

D: TRBD2
V: TRBV2
J: TRBJ2-7
size: -
length: 15
CDR3: CASKSTSGGSYEQYF
DNA: TGTGCCAGTAAATCGACTAGCGGGGGGTCCTACGAGCAGTACTTC

D: TRBD1
V: TRBV6-5
J: TRBJ2-1
size: few
length: 17
CDR3: CASSYSLGTGGSDEQFF
DNA: TGTGCCAGCAGTTACTCGTTGGGGACAGGGGGCTCGGATGAGCAGTTCTTC

D: TRBD1
V: TRBV5-1
J: TRBJ2-3
size: -
length: 14
CDR3: CASSWDREADTQYF
DNA: TGCGCCAGCAGCTGGGACAGGGAAGCAGATACGCAGTATTTT

D: TRBD1
V: TRBV12-3/TRBV12-4
J: TRBJ1-6
size: -
length: 15
CDR3: CASRSNDRGNSPLHF
DNA: TGTGCCAGTCGCTCCAACGACAGGGGGAATTCACCCCTCCACTTT

D: -
V: TRBV20-1
J: TRBJ2-3
size: -
length: 12
CDR3: CSAPRTTDTQYF
DNA: TGCAGTGCTCCACGGACAACAGATACGCAGTATTTT

D: -
V: TRBV6-1
J: TRBJ2-2
size: -
length: 16
CDR3: CASSESFGARTGELFF
DNA: TGTGCCAGCAGTGAATCGTTCGGGGCTCGAACCGGGGAGCTGTTTTTT

D: -
V: TRBV20-1
J: TRBJ2-5
size: -
length: 15
CDR3: CSASVVAARQETQYF
DNA: TGCAGTGCTAGTGTGGTGGCGGCCCGCCAAGAGACCCAGTACTTC

D: -
V: TRBV3-1
J: TRBJ1-1
size: few
length: 13
CDR3: CASSQSVNTEAFF
DNA: TGTGCCAGCAGCCAGAGCGTGAACACTGAAGCTTTCTTT

D: -
V: TRBV20-1
J: TRBJ2-4
size: many
length: 14
CDR3: CSARDRGFKNIQYF
DNA: TGCAGTGCTAGAGACAGGGGATTCAAAAACATTCAGTACTTC